The 19 T cell receptor beta chains listed next were all sequenced from one sample in a study of shared clonotypes between healthy human individuals. TCRdb's copy holds only in-frame clones and misses some; the assay was immunoSEQ multiplex PCR. The repertoire has nearly 750,000 clones, 55% to 75% of them found once; the top ten carry approximately 1.7%. The specimen sequenced was memory CD4+ T cells sorted from blood. Described subset: CD45RA-negative fraction. All receptors come from a woman aged 25 to 39 in good health.

The chain links TRBV5-1 to TRBJ2-7, with 10 bases identical to TRBD1. Unmatched junction bases numbered 6, after V lost 7 bases and J lost 5 bases. CDR3 length: 13 residues. The germline V gene has CDR1 SGHRS and CDR2 YFSETQ. The CDR3 reads CASFPDRGHEQYF. CDR3 sequence (DNA): TGCGCCAGCTTCCCAGACAGGGGGCACGAGCAGTACTTC.

The CDR3 spells CASSSPRTALSGYTF. CDR3 nucleotide sequence: TGTGCCAGCAGTTCGCCCAGGACCGCCTTGAGCGGCTACACCTTC. V usage is TRBV28 and J usage is TRBJ1-2; D ambiguous. Trimming left V 4 bases short and J 8 bases short, with 20 bases between. In germline, CDR1 is MDHEN, CDR2 SYDVKM. The CDR3 runs 15 residues.

V usage is TRBV19 and J usage is TRBJ1-5; a weak D match, TRBD1 (5 bases). Germline values: CDR1 LNHDA, CDR2 SQIVND (reference sequence). V was cut by 1 base and J by 1 base, with 11 bases left in between. CDR3 size: 16 residues. The CDR3 DNA sequence: TGTGCCAGTAGTATAGGGCGGGGGATGAGCAATCAGCCCCAGCATTTT. Translating it yields CASSIGRGMSNQPQHF. Full variable domain (rest looked up from reference TRBV19 and TRBJ1-5): DGGITQSPKYLFRKEGQNVTLSCEQNLNHDAMYWYRQDPGQGLRLIYYSQIVNDFQKGDIAEGYSVSREKKESFPLTVTSAQKNPTAFYLCASSIGRGMSNQPQHFGDGTRLSIL.

The rearrangement links TRBV5-1 to TRBJ2-3, with a weak D call TRBD2 (5 bases). The germline CDR1 and CDR2 sequences are SGHRS and YFSETQ. The CDR3 extends over 15 amino acids. V lost 4 bases to trimming and J lost 2 bases, with 14 bases between them. CDR3 loop: CASSADYYPTDTQYF. CDR3 DNA sequence: TGCGCCAGCAGCGCAGACTACTATCCCACAGATACGCAGTATTTT.

The V and J genes are TRBV18 and TRBJ2-2; 8 bases map to TRBD1. J lost 1 base, V lost 1 base, and 5 bases had no gene match. CDR1 KGHSH and CDR2 LQKENI come from the germline V gene. The CDR3 totals 17 residues. The CDR3 spells CASSPRIGQGNTGELFF. DNA of the CDR3: TGTGCCAGCTCACCACGTATAGGACAGGGGAACACCGGGGAGCTGTTTTTT.

V gene TRBV28 combines with J gene TRBJ2-7; TRBD2 is a possible D gene (5 bases). Trimming removed 5 bases at V and 4 bases at J, with 21 bases between. Germline-derived CDR1 and CDR2 are MDHEN and SYDVKM. CDR3 length: 16 amino acids. The CDR3 sequence is CASSPNSVPMVYEQYF. DNA for the CDR3: TGTGCCAGCAGTCCGAATAGCGTTCCCATGGTGTACGAGCAGTACTTC.

To note about this clone: Additional DNA sequences in this sample encode the identical CDR3. V is TRBV18 and J is TRBJ2-7, with 11 bases aligning to TRBD1. V lost 3 bases and J lost 3; bases outside the gene matches: 1. The CDR3 loop spans 14 amino acids. The germline gives CDR1 KGHSH, CDR2 LQKENI. The CDR3 DNA follows: TGTGCCAGCTCACCCGGGACAGGGGGCTACGAGCAGTACTTC. It is translated as CASSPGTGGYEQYF.

This clone was seen just once. This chain's CDR3 is CAWSVLGAKTQYF. The CDR3 nucleotides read TGTGCCTGGAGTGTACTAGGAGCCAAGACCCAGTACTTC. The chain uses TRBV30 and TRBJ2-5, with D possibly TRBD2 on 5 matching bases. The CDR3 runs 13 residues. Germline CDR1 is GTSNPN and CDR2 is SVGIG (reference sequence). The V end lost 0 bases, the J end lost 6 bases, and 11 bases lay between the germline ends.

The gene calls are TRBV19 and TRBJ1-2; 7 bases match TRBD1. The CDR3 covers 13 residues. The V segment lost 3 bases and the J segment 4 bases; nucleotides outside the gene matches: 2. CDR1 and CDR2 (germline): LNHDA, SQIVND (reference sequence). The CDR3 DNA is TGTGCCAGTAGTATTGGGACAGTCTATGGCTACACCTTC. Amino acid sequence: CASSIGTVYGYTF.

V and J are TRBV5-8 and TRBJ2-7; 10 bases map to TRBD1. The CDR3 is made up of 15 amino acids. CDR1 and CDR2 from the germline V gene are SGHTS and YDEGEE. J gave up 5 bases and V 5 bases, and 10 bases lay outside the gene matches. This chain's CDR3 is CASRDPGQGGHEQYF. In nucleotides, the CDR3 is TGTGCCAGCAGGGACCCTGGACAGGGGGGGCACGAGCAGTACTTC.

The rearrangement joins TRBV7-9 to TRBJ1-1; maybe TRBD1 (5 bases). V dropped 5 bases and J dropped 1 base, with 11 bases sitting between them. The germline gives CDR1 SEHNR, CDR2 FQNEAQ (reference sequence). This CDR3 contains 14 residues. CDR3 sequence (DNA): TGTGCCAGCAGCCGCCGGGACCAGAACACTGAAGCTTTCTTT. Translating it yields CASSRRDQNTEAFF.

The chain has TRBV28 and TRBJ2-3, with no clear D. Germline CDR1 MDHEN, CDR2 SYDVKM. Trimming pared 3 bases from V and 4 bases from J, leaving 17 bases between. The CDR3 is 16 residues long. CDR3 coding DNA: TGTGCCAGCAGTTTCCTGTCCGGGCCTTTGCCAGATACGCAGTATTTT. Its translation: CASSFLSGPLPDTQYF.

The chain carries TRBV30 and TRBJ2-5; a possible D gene is TRBD2 (6 bases). The CDR3 loop spans 12 amino acids. V lost 6 bases to trimming and J lost 3 bases, with 11 bases between them. Looked up from germline, CDR1 is GTSNPN and CDR2 is SVGIG (reference sequence). The CDR3 region has the DNA TGTGCCTGTCGACTAGGCAAAGAGACCCAGTACTTC. This codes for CACRLGKETQYF.

The CDR3 region has the DNA TGTGCCAGCAGCATACAAGCGATGGGACATAACTATGGCTACACCTTC. This sequence encodes CASSIQAMGHNYGYTF. This chain uses TRBV28 with TRBJ1-2; perhaps TRBD1 as D (6 bases). The CDR3 is 16 amino acids. CDR1 is MDHEN and CDR2 is SYDVKM in the germline V gene. The V end lost 6 bases, the J end lost 1 base, and 18 bases lay between the germline ends.

This clone was counted only a few times. V is TRBV18 and J is TRBJ2-6, with no clear D. This CDR3 is built from 16 residues. Germline CDR1 KGHSH, CDR2 LQKENI. Trimming stripped 4 bases from V and 0 bases from J, with 10 bases between. Here the CDR3 reads CASSREQSSGANVLTF. In DNA, the CDR3 is TGTGCCAGCTCACGTGAGCAAAGCTCTGGGGCCAACGTCCTGACTTTC.

The rearrangement uses TRBV2 and TRBJ2-5; tentatively, D is TRBD1 or TRBD2 (5 bases each). The CDR3 has 16 amino acids. With 5 bases removed from V and 5 bases from J, the gap between germline ends came to 21 bases. The germline V gene has CDR1 SNHLY and CDR2 FYNNEI. This CDR3 reads CASSLLVTGARETQYF. The CDR3 DNA follows: TGTGCCAGCAGTCTATTGGTTACCGGGGCCAGGGAGACCCAGTACTTC. Filled out from reference TRBV2 and TRBJ2-5, the complete variable domain reads EPEVTQTPSHQVTQMGQEVILRCVPISNHLYFYWYRQILGQKVEFLVSFYNNEISEKSEIFDDQFSVERPDGSNFTLKIRSTKLEDSAMYFCASSLLVTGARETQYFGPGTRLLVL.

The chain combines TRBV7-9 with TRBJ2-6; D unclear. V was shortened by 5 bases and J by 4 bases, with 9 bases between the two germline ends. The CDR3 spans 14 residues. Per germline, CDR1 SEHNR and CDR2 FQNEAQ (reference sequence). DNA of the CDR3: TGTGCCAGCAGCAGAGTAGAAGGGGCCAACGTCCTGACTTTC. Encoded protein: CASSRVEGANVLTF.

This chain connects TRBV28 to TRBJ1-3, with D maybe TRBD1 (5 bases). Germline CDR1 and CDR2: MDHEN and SYDVKM. Trimming pared 3 bases from V and 0 bases from J, leaving 9 bases between. The CDR3 is made up of 15 amino acids. This CDR3 reads CASSLDTNSGNTIYF. In DNA, the CDR3 is TGTGCCAGCAGTTTGGACACGAACTCTGGAAACACCATATATTTT.

V and J are TRBV19 and TRBJ2-7; D possibly matches TRBD1 or TRBD2 (5 bases each). V was trimmed by 4 bases and J by 4 bases, leaving 14 bases between them. The CDR3 consists of 14 residues. CDR1 is LNHDA and CDR2 is SQIVND in the germline V gene (reference sequence). The CDR3, as DNA: TGTGCCAGTAGTAATACTGGGGGAGCGTACGAGCAGTACTTC. It encodes CASSNTGGAYEQYF.